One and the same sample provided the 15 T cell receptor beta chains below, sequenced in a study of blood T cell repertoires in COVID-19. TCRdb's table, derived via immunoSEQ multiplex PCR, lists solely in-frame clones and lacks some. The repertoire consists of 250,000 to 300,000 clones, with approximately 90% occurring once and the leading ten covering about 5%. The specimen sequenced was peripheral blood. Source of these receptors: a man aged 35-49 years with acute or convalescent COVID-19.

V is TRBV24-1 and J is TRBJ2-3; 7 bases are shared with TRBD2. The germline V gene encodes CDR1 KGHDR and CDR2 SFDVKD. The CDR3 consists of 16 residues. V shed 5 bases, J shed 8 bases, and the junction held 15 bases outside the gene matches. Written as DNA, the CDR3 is TGTGCCACCAGTGGTCCACCGGGACTATTGGCAGTTACGCAGTATTTT. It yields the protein CATSGPPGLLAVTQYF.

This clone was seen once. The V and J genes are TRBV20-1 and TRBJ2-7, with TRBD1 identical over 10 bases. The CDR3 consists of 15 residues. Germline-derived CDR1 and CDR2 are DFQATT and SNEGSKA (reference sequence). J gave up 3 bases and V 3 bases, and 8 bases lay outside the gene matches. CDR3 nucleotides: TGCAGTGCTAGTATCGCTGGGACAGGGGTCTACGAGCAGTACTTC. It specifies CSASIAGTGVYEQYF.

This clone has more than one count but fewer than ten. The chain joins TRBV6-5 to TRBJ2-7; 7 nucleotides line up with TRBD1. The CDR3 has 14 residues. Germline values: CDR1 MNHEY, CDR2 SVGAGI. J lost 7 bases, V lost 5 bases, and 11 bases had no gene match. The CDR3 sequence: CASSPRGGGREQYF. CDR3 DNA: TGTGCCAGCAGTCCCAGAGGGGGCGGTCGGGAGCAGTACTTC.

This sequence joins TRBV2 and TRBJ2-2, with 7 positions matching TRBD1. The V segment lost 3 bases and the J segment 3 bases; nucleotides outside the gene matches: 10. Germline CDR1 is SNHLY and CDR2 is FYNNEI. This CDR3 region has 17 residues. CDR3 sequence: CASSDSLGQFDTGELFF. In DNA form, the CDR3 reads TGTGCCAGCAGTGACTCGCTGGGACAGTTTGACACCGGGGAGCTGTTTTTT.

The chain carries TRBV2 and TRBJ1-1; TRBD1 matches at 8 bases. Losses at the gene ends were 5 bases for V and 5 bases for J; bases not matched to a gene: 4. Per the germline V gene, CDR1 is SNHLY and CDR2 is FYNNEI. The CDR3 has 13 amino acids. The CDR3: CASSPGGLTEAFF. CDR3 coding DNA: TGTGCCAGCAGTCCAGGGGGCCTGACTGAAGCTTTCTTT.

The CDR3 region is CAISPRGGGLEEQFF. CDR3 in DNA: TGTGCCATCAGTCCCCGAGGGGGGGGGCTTGAAGAGCAGTTCTTC. V is TRBV10-3 and J is TRBJ2-1; maybe TRBD2 (7 bases). The CDR3 sequence is 15 residues long. Germline V lookup: CDR1 ENHRY, CDR2 SYGVKD. V lost 5 bases to trimming and J lost 10 bases, with 21 bases between them.

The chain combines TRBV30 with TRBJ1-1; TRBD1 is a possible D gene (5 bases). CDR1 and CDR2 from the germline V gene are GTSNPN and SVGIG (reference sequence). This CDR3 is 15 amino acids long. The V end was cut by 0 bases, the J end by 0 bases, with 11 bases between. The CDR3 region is CAWSVRGPLNTEAFF. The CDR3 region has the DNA TGTGCCTGGAGTGTAAGGGGCCCACTGAACACTGAAGCTTTCTTT.

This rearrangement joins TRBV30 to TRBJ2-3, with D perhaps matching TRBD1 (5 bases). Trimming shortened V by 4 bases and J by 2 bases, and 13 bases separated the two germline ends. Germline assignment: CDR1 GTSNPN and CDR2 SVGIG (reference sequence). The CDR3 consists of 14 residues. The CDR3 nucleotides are TGTGCCTGGAATCCAGGGTATCTCACAGATACGCAGTATTTT. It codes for CAWNPGYLTDTQYF.

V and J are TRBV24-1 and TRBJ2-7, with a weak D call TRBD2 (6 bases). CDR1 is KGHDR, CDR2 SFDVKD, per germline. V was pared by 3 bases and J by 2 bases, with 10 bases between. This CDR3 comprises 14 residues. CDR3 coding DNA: TGTGCCACCAGTGATCCCGGGAGCCCCTACGAGCAGTACTTC. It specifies CATSDPGSPYEQYF.

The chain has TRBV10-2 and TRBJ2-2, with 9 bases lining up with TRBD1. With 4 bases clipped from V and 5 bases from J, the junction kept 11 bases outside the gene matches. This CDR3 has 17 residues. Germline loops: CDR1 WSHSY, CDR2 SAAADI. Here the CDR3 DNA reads TGCGCCAGCAGTGCAAATAGGGACAGGGCCGAAACCGGGGAGCTGTTTTTT. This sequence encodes CASSANRDRAETGELFF.

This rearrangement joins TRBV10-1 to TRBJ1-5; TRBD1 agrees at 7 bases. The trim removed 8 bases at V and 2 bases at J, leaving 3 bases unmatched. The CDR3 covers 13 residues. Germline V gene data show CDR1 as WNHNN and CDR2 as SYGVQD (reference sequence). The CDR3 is CASGDRGNQPQHF. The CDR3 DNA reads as TGCGCCAGCGGAGACAGGGGCAATCAGCCCCAGCATTTT.

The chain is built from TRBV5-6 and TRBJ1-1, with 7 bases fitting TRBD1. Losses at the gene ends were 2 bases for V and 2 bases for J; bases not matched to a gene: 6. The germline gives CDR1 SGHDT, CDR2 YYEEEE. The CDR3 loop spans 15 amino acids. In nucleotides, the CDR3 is TGTGCCAGCAGCTTACTACAGGGGCTTAACACTGAAGCTTTCTTT. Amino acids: CASSLLQGLNTEAFF.

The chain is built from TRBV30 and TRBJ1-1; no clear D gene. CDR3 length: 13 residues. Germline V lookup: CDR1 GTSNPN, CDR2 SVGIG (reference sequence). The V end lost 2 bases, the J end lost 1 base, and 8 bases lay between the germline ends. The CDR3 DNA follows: TGTGCCTGGAGTAAAGCTAGGAACACTGAAGCTTTCTTT. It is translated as CAWSKARNTEAFF.

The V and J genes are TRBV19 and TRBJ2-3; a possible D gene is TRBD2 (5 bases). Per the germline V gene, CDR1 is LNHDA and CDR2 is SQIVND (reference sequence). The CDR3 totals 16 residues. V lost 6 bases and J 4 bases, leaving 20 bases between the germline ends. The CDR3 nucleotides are TGTGCCAGTAGCGCGGCGAGGACTCGAGGTCCAGATACGCAGTATTTT. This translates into CASSAARTRGPDTQYF.

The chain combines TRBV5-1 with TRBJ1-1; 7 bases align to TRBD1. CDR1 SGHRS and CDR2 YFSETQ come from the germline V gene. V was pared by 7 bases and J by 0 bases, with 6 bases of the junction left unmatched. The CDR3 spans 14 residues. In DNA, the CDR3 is TGCGCCAGCCGGGGACAGATATTGAACACTGAAGCTTTCTTT. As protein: CASRGQILNTEAFF.